A selection of T cell receptor beta chains follows, all from one sample in a study of response to subunit inactivated influenza vaccine. MiXCR, run by TCRdb on the RT-PCR reads, gives a single entry per CDR3 protein. The repertoire consists of about 480,000 distinct CDR3 sequences, with 25% occurring once and the leading ten covering over 1.5%. This sample comprised CD4+ T cells sorted from PBMCs, obtained roughly 5 days after vaccination. All receptors come from a man aged 45 to 65 who received an inactivated influenza vaccine. Both conserved end residues are part of each CDR3. A D gene is named only where the DNA matches it firmly. Clone size is shown for a subset of rows, as once, few, many or a class of expanded clone.

D: -; J: TRBJ2-7; size: -; V: TRBV11-2; DNA: TGTGCCAGCAGCTTCGAAGGGGTGGGGCGATTTTACGAGCAGTACTTC; CDR3: CASSFEGVGRFYEQYF
D: -; J: TRBJ2-1; size: few; V: TRBV7-3; DNA: TGTGCCAGCAGCGAGAGGGGTGGGATTTACAATGAGCAGTTCTTC; CDR3: CASSERGGIYNEQFF
D: TRBD2; J: TRBJ2-5; size: -; V: TRBV5-4; DNA: TGTGCCAGCAGCTTGGCCCTAGCGGGAGGGCCAGCCCAAGAGACCCAGTACTTC; CDR3: CASSLALAGGPAQETQYF
D: -; J: TRBJ2-1; size: -; V: TRBV29-1; DNA: TGCAGCGTTGAAGGCCGGGACTTTTCCCTTCGCAATGAGCAGTTCTTC; CDR3: CSVEGRDFSLRNEQFF
D: -; J: TRBJ2-3; size: few; V: TRBV4-2; DNA: TGTGCCAGCAGCCAATATGGGCAGGGTGCGCAGTATTTT; CDR3: CASSQYGQGAQYF
D: -; J: TRBJ1-4; size: -; V: TRBV5-4; DNA: TGTGCCAGCAGCAAGGAGGGACATCTTGAAAAACTGTTTTTT; CDR3: CASSKEGHLEKLFF
D: TRBD2; J: TRBJ2-2; size: -; V: TRBV12-3/TRBV12-4; DNA: TGTGCCAGCAGGCGGACTAGCGGGAGGTCCCTTAACAAGCTGTTTTTT; CDR3: CASRRTSGRSLNKLFF
D: -; J: TRBJ2-5; size: few; V: TRBV6-5; DNA: TGTGCCAGCAGTTGGGGTAACCGGCAAGAGACCCAGTACTTC; CDR3: CASSWGNRQETQYF
D: -; J: TRBJ1-1; size: -; V: TRBV7-9; DNA: TGTGCCAGTAGCAGTGGAGGGATTAGCACTGAAGCTTTCTTT; CDR3: CASSSGGISTEAFF
D: -; J: TRBJ2-5; size: -; V: TRBV4-2; DNA: TGTGCCAGCAGCCAAGATTTGGCTGGAGGACGGAAAATCCAGTACTTC; CDR3: CASSQDLAGGRKIQYF
D: -; J: TRBJ1-1; size: few; V: TRBV6-2/TRBV6-3; DNA: TGTGCCAGCAGTCCCGATTTCTTGAACACTGAAGCTTTCTTT; CDR3: CASSPDFLNTEAFF
D: TRBD2; J: TRBJ2-1; size: -; V: TRBV7-2; DNA: TGTGCCAGCAGGCTAGCGGAAAATGAGCAGTTCTTC; CDR3: CASRLAENEQFF
D: -; J: TRBJ2-1; size: -; V: TRBV27; DNA: TGTGCCAGCAGTTCTCAGGGACTTTCATACAATGAGCAGTTCTTC; CDR3: CASSSQGLSYNEQFF
D: -; J: TRBJ1-1; size: few; V: TRBV6-5; DNA: TGTGCCAGCAGTTACCTCATGAACACTGAAGCTTTCTTT; CDR3: CASSYLMNTEAFF
D: -; J: TRBJ2-7; size: -; V: TRBV20-1; DNA: TGCAGTGCGGTTAGCGCCTACGAGCAGTACTTC; CDR3: CSAVSAYEQYF
D: -; J: TRBJ2-3; size: -; V: TRBV29-1; DNA: TGCAGCGTTGCCGCAAGCACAGATACGCAGTATTTT; CDR3: CSVAASTDTQYF
D: TRBD2; J: TRBJ2-2; size: -; V: TRBV6-5; DNA: TGTGCCAGCAGTTTTAGACTAGCCCAGAACACCGGGGAGCTGTTTTTT; CDR3: CASSFRLAQNTGELFF
D: TRBD2; J: TRBJ2-7; size: few; V: TRBV4-3; DNA: TGCGCCAGCAGCCGGACTAGCGGGAGTAGGTACGAGCAGTACTTC; CDR3: CASSRTSGSRYEQYF
D: TRBD2; J: TRBJ2-7; size: -; V: TRBV12-3/TRBV12-4; DNA: TGTGCCAGCAGTCCGAAACTAGCGGGGGGGAAAACCTACGAGCAGTACTTC; CDR3: CASSPKLAGGKTYEQYF
D: TRBD1; J: TRBJ1-1; size: few; V: TRBV7-8; DNA: TGTGCCAGCAGCCCGGGACAGGGCGATCCTTCTGAAGCTTTCTTT; CDR3: CASSPGQGDPSEAFF
D: -; J: TRBJ2-1; size: -; V: TRBV7-2; DNA: TGTGCCAGCAGCTTATATCGGGCAGAATACAATGAGCAGTTCTTC; CDR3: CASSLYRAEYNEQFF
D: -; J: TRBJ2-3; size: -; V: TRBV20-1; DNA: TGCAGTGCTAGAACCCCCCCTCGCTTGGATACGCAGTATTTT; CDR3: CSARTPPRLDTQYF
D: -; J: TRBJ2-7; size: -; V: TRBV30; DNA: TGTGCCTGGAGTGACAGGGCCCCCTACGAGCAGTACTTC; CDR3: CAWSDRAPYEQYF
D: -; J: TRBJ2-1; size: few; V: TRBV5-6; DNA: TGTGCCAGCAGCTTGCTCGGCGGGGAAAGAGGGATCAATGAGCAGTTCTTC; CDR3: CASSLLGGERGINEQFF
D: TRBD2; J: TRBJ2-7; size: -; V: TRBV9; DNA: TGTGCCAGCAGCGCTAGTGGGGCGGGACTAGCGGTCGACGAGCAGTACTTC; CDR3: CASSASGAGLAVDEQYF
D: -; J: TRBJ2-1; size: -; V: TRBV28; DNA: TGTGCCAGCAGCTCTTTTGTGGGGGCAACCTACAATGAGCAGTTCTTC; CDR3: CASSSFVGATYNEQFF
D: TRBD2; J: TRBJ2-5; size: -; V: TRBV6-5; DNA: TGTGCCAGCAGTTACCATAGCGGGAGTTGGCAGGAGACCCAGTACTTC; CDR3: CASSYHSGSWQETQYF
D: TRBD2; J: TRBJ2-1; size: -; V: TRBV24-1; DNA: TGTGCCACAAAGAGCGGGAGGGACCACAATGAGCAGTTCTTC; CDR3: CATKSGRDHNEQFF
D: TRBD2; J: TRBJ2-1; size: few; V: TRBV11-1; DNA: TGTGCCAGCAGCTCCCTGAGGACTAGCGGGAGGCTCTACAATGAGCAGTTCTTC; CDR3: CASSSLRTSGRLYNEQFF
D: TRBD2; J: TRBJ2-7; size: many; V: TRBV20-1; DNA: TGCAGTGCTGAGTCCGGGACTAGCGGGATCTACGAGCAGTACTTC; CDR3: CSAESGTSGIYEQYF
D: TRBD1; J: TRBJ1-5; size: -; V: TRBV20-1; DNA: TGCAGTGCTCGTACCGGGACAGGGAATCAGCCCCAGCATTTT; CDR3: CSARTGTGNQPQHF
D: -; J: TRBJ1-1; size: few; V: TRBV7-9; DNA: TGTGCCAGCAGCAGGGACATTAACACTGAAGCTTTCTTT; CDR3: CASSRDINTEAFF
D: TRBD1; J: TRBJ1-2; size: -; V: TRBV11-2; DNA: TGTGCCAGCAGCTTCTACAGGGGGCGATATGGCTACACCTTC; CDR3: CASSFYRGRYGYTF
D: -; J: TRBJ2-1; size: few; V: TRBV5-1; DNA: TGCGCCAGCAGCTTGGGAGGGAGTGGGCATGAGCAGTTCTTC; CDR3: CASSLGGSGHEQFF
D: -; J: TRBJ2-2; size: few; V: TRBV6-2/TRBV6-3; DNA: TGTGCCAGCAGTTTCCAACAGGGTATCGGGGAGCTGTTTTTT; CDR3: CASSFQQGIGELFF
D: -; J: TRBJ2-1; size: once; V: TRBV7-2; DNA: TGTGCCAGCAGCCCCACGCTACGAAACAATGAGCAGTTCTTC; CDR3: CASSPTLRNNEQFF
D: -; J: TRBJ1-2; size: -; V: TRBV4-2; DNA: TGTGCCAGCAGCCAAGAATCCCACTCCGCGAACCTGGGGTATGGCTACACCTTC; CDR3: CASSQESHSANLGYGYTF
D: -; J: TRBJ2-2; size: -; V: TRBV5-4; DNA: TGTGCCAGCAGCTTGGTTTCTAGCGCTAACACCGGGGAGCTGTTTTTT; CDR3: CASSLVSSANTGELFF
D: -; J: TRBJ1-1; size: -; V: TRBV7-4; DNA: TGTGCCAGCAGCTTGAGGGAGGCGGCTGAAGCTTTCTTT; CDR3: CASSLREAAEAFF
D: TRBD2; J: TRBJ2-7; size: -; V: TRBV29-1; DNA: TGCAGCGTCCAAACGGGACTAGCGGAGAATTACGAGCAGTACTTC; CDR3: CSVQTGLAENYEQYF
D: -; J: TRBJ2-1; size: -; V: TRBV5-1; DNA: TGCGCCAGCAGCTTGGCCTCTAGCGCCGTAACCTACAATGAGCAGTTCTTC; CDR3: CASSLASSAVTYNEQFF
D: -; J: TRBJ2-7; size: few; V: TRBV6-5; DNA: TGTGCCAGCAGCCCAGGACCTGGGGAGCAGTACTTC; CDR3: CASSPGPGEQYF
D: -; J: TRBJ2-1; size: -; V: TRBV10-3; DNA: TGTGCCATCAGTGGACACAGGGGGCTAGCGGGGGTCGATGAGCAGTTCTTC; CDR3: CAISGHRGLAGVDEQFF